Listed here are 27 T cell receptor beta chains from one sample, sequenced in a study of shared clonotypes between healthy human individuals. Naive CD8 isolation took CD45RO-negative cells positively selected for CCR7 and excluded terminally differentiated effector memory CD45RA+ cells. Sequenced by immunoSEQ multiplex PCR; TCRdb stores in-frame clones only, minus some. The table lists around 2,100,000 clones, about 95% of them singletons. The sample was naive CD8+ T cells sorted from blood. Receptors originate from a man younger than 30 in good health.

Regarding this clone: Additional DNA sequences in this sample encode the identical CDR3. The gene calls are TRBV27 and TRBJ2-1, with 7 bases that match TRBD2. This CDR3 comprises 15 residues. V was pared by 9 bases and J by 0 bases, with 8 bases of the junction left unmatched. Per the germline V gene, CDR1 is MNHEY and CDR2 is SMNVEV (reference sequence). The CDR3 region is CASTSGGLSYNEQFF. The DNA for the CDR3 is TGTGCCAGTACCTCGGGGGGTCTCTCCTACAATGAGCAGTTCTTC.

The CDR3 region has the DNA TGTGCCAGCGGGGACAGGGGGTCCTACAATGAGCAGTTCTTC. It translates to CASGDRGSYNEQFF. The V and J genes are TRBV27 and TRBJ2-1, with 11 bases aligning to TRBD1. Trimming took 8 bases from V and 1 from J; bases not matched to a gene: 1. Germline-derived CDR1 and CDR2 are MNHEY and SMNVEV (reference sequence). The CDR3 sequence is 14 residues long.

The chain is built from TRBV30 and TRBJ2-1; no definite D call. The germline CDR1 and CDR2 sequences are GTSNPN and SVGIG (reference sequence). V was cut by 4 bases and J by 0 bases, with 10 bases left in between. This CDR3 is built from 14 residues. The CDR3 DNA is TGTGCCTGGAAGGGTCAGAGCTCCTACAATGAGCAGTTCTTC. Protein product: CAWKGQSSYNEQFF.

This chain uses TRBV29-1 with TRBJ2-3, with 8 bases identical to TRBD1. V lost 4 bases to trimming and J lost 0 bases; unmatched junction nucleotides: 6. Germline V gives CDR1 SQVTM, CDR2 ANQGSEA. The CDR3 has 15 residues. This CDR3 is CSVADRGSSTDTQYF. CDR3 bases: TGCAGCGTTGCCGACAGGGGATCCAGCACAGATACGCAGTATTTT.

The V gene is TRBV19, the J gene TRBJ2-7, with 10 bases lining up with TRBD2. The ends lost 5 bases at V and 3 bases at J; junction bases unmatched: 7. The CDR3 contains 15 residues. Germline V CDR1 and CDR2: LNHDA, SQIVND (reference sequence). The CDR3 region has the DNA TGTGCCAGTAGTCGGGAGCGGGAGGGCCTCTACGAGCAGTACTTC. Protein: CASSREREGLYEQYF.

CDR3 bases: TGTGCCAGCAGCTCGGGGTACCTGGAGACCCAGTACTTC. Its translation: CASSSGYLETQYF. The chain carries TRBV7-8 and TRBJ2-5, with a tentative D call TRBD2 (5 bases). V was clipped by 4 bases and J by 5 bases, with 11 bases between them. This CDR3 has 13 amino acids. Germline loops: CDR1 SGHVS, CDR2 FQNEAQ.

In the case of this clone: The same CDR3 can be traced to other DNA sequences in this sample. V usage is TRBV5-6 and J usage is TRBJ2-7; no firm D call. V lost 1 base, J lost 3 bases, and 5 bases lay in between. This CDR3 is built from 12 residues. The V gene's germline CDR1 is SGHDT and CDR2 YYEEEE. The CDR3 coding sequence is TGTGCCAGCAGCTTGCTTGGCTACGAGCAGTACTTC. This codes for CASSLLGYEQYF.

The chain's CDR3 is CASSLPRVQETQYF. CDR3 coding DNA: TGTGCCAGCAGTTTGCCCAGGGTCCAAGAGACCCAGTACTTC. This chain links TRBV28 with TRBJ2-5; possible D gene TRBD1, 5 bases. The CDR3 extends over 14 amino acids. V shed 3 bases and J shed 1 base, with 9 bases lying between them. Germline V CDR1 and CDR2: MDHEN, SYDVKM.

With respect to this clone: The conserved phenylalanine or tryptophan normally closing the CDR3 is absent here, so this likely arose from a read error. The limits of the CDR3 on the DNA are not certain, so only TCRdb's listed CDR3 is given. The chain links TRBV11-3 to TRBJ2-7; TRBD1, the D gene given by the table, was not confirmed from the DNA. The CDR3 adds up to 10 amino acids, both ends counted. CDR1 is SGHNT and CDR2 is YENEEA in the germline V gene. The CDR3 loop is CASVPRQECL.

This chain uses TRBV4-3 with TRBJ2-3; 8 bases are shared with TRBD2. Per germline, CDR1 LGHNA and CDR2 YSLEER. V trimming: 2 bases; J trimming: 3 bases; junction bases outside the gene matches: 4. CDR3 length: 15 amino acids. The CDR3 region is CASSQRAGGTDTQYF. CDR3 bases: TGCGCCAGCAGCCAAAGGGCGGGGGGAACAGATACGCAGTATTTT.

The chain combines TRBV9 with TRBJ1-2, with 8 bases identical to TRBD1. V lost 3 bases and J lost 7; bases outside the gene matches: 2. The CDR3 extends over 12 amino acids. CDR1 and CDR2 from the germline V gene are SGDLS and YYNGEE. CDR3 sequence (DNA): TGTGCCAGCAGCGCCCAGGGGGCTGGCTACACCTTC. It specifies CASSAQGAGYTF.

This chain uses TRBV2 with TRBJ2-7; no clear D gene. This CDR3 is built from 14 residues. Trimming took off 1 base at V and 0 bases at J, with 7 bases between the two ends. From germline, CDR1 is SNHLY and CDR2 FYNNEI. The CDR3 bases are TGTGCCAGCAGTGAAGTGGGCCACTCCTACGAGCAGTACTTC. Translated, it gives CASSEVGHSYEQYF.

The chain employs TRBV5-1 and TRBJ1-2; tentatively, D is TRBD1 (6 bases). Germline CDR1 is SGHRS and CDR2 is YFSETQ. Trimming cost V 3 bases and J 4 bases, with 13 bases left between them. This CDR3 comprises 14 residues. The CDR3 sequence is CASSWNRDPYGYTF. In DNA, the CDR3 is TGCGCCAGCAGCTGGAACAGGGATCCCTATGGCTACACCTTC.

The chain is built from TRBV7-9 and TRBJ1-4, with 10 bases lining up with TRBD1. Trimming took 5 bases from V and 7 from J; bases not matched to a gene: 7. Germline values: CDR1 SEHNR, CDR2 FQNEAQ (reference sequence). The CDR3 has 15 residues. As DNA, the CDR3 is TGTGCCAGCAGCCCGACCGGGACAGGGGTTGAAAAACTGTTTTTT. Protein: CASSPTGTGVEKLFF.

The J gene is TRBJ2-5, the V gene TRBV11-2; TRBD2 matches 11 bases. Per the germline V gene, CDR1 is SGHAT and CDR2 is FQNNGV. Germline trimming cut 5 bases from V and 5 bases from J; bases unmatched to any gene: 7. This CDR3 contains 15 residues. CDR3 amino acids: CASSLSGGAVETQYF. In DNA, the CDR3 is TGTGCCAGCAGCCTTAGCGGGGGGGCTGTCGAGACCCAGTACTTC.

The chain uses TRBV28 and TRBJ1-5; 11 nucleotides align to TRBD1. CDR3 size: 16 residues. J gave up 6 bases and V 5 bases, and 9 bases lay outside the gene matches. Germline V gene lookup returns CDR1 MDHEN and CDR2 SYDVKM. In DNA, the CDR3 is TGTGCCAGCAGTCTAGGACAGGGGGCCTTTGGTCAGCCCCAGCATTTT. It specifies CASSLGQGAFGQPQHF.

The chain combines TRBV28 with TRBJ2-5; 13 nucleotides line up with TRBD2. Germline V gene lookup returns CDR1 MDHEN and CDR2 SYDVKM. The CDR3 runs to 15 residues. Trimming took 5 bases from V and 5 from J; bases not matched to a gene: 5. CDR3 protein: CASSGTSGAGETQYF. The CDR3 nucleotides are TGTGCCAGCAGTGGGACTAGCGGGGCGGGGGAGACCCAGTACTTC.

The count of this clone is one. The chain couples TRBV4-1 to TRBJ2-2, with D hard to call. In germline, CDR1 is MGHRA, CDR2 YSYEKL. The CDR3 is 16 residues long. Trimming took 5 bases from V and 1 from J, leaving 14 bases between them. The DNA of the CDR3 is TGCGCCAGCAGCTACGGTGGCACATGGAACACCGGGGAGCTGTTTTTT. It specifies CASSYGGTWNTGELFF.

The CDR3 DNA reads as TGCGCCAGCAGCCTGATCTGGGCGGGAGGGAGCACAGATACGCAGTATTTT. This gives the protein CASSLIWAGGSTDTQYF. This chain connects TRBV4-1 to TRBJ2-3, with TRBD2 identical over 9 bases. The CDR3 runs to 17 residues. The junction had 8 bases not matched to a gene; V was cut back by 4 bases and J by 0 bases. Germline CDR1 MGHRA, CDR2 YSYEKL.

The chain joins TRBV11-2 to TRBJ2-4, with a weak D call TRBD2 (7 bases). Trimming left V 3 bases short and J 3 bases short, with 18 bases between. CDR3 length: 17 residues. CDR1 is SGHAT, CDR2 FQNNGV, per germline. CDR3 in amino acids: CASSFAGATLGKNIQYF. CDR3 sequence (DNA): TGTGCCAGCAGCTTCGCGGGGGCAACCTTGGGCAAAAACATTCAGTACTTC.

This clone has a handful of counts. Other nucleotide sequences from this sample produce the same CDR3. V usage is TRBV27 and J usage is TRBJ1-3; a possible D gene is TRBD1 (5 bases). Germline loops: CDR1 MNHEY, CDR2 SMNVEV (reference sequence). CDR3 size: 14 residues. The ends were cut back, 4 bases at V and 2 bases at J, with 9 bases in the middle. CDR3 sequence reads: CASSSGVAGNTIYF. The CDR3 DNA follows: TGTGCCAGCAGTTCGGGGGTTGCTGGAAACACCATATATTTT.

V usage is TRBV10-2 and J usage is TRBJ2-7; a possible D gene is TRBD1 (5 bases). V shed 2 bases and J shed 2 bases, with 10 bases lying between them. Per the germline V gene, CDR1 is WSHSY and CDR2 is SAAADI. This CDR3 is 14 amino acids long. The CDR3 protein is CASSERTDTYEQYF. CDR3 in DNA: TGCGCCAGCAGTGAGCGGACGGACACCTACGAGCAGTACTTC.

A remark on this clone: In the same sample, other DNA sequences code for this CDR3. The genes are TRBV5-5 and TRBJ2-7; the D is unclear. The CDR3 has 12 residues. Per germline, CDR1 SGHKS and CDR2 YYEKEE (reference sequence). The germline V and J ends were trimmed by 2 bases and 0 bases, with 3 bases remaining between them. The CDR3 loop reads CASSLPSYEQYF. The DNA for the CDR3 is TGTGCCAGCAGCTTACCCTCCTACGAGCAGTACTTC.

This chain links TRBV7-9 with TRBJ2-1; D gene ambiguous. V lost 3 bases and J 8 bases, leaving 11 bases between the germline ends. CDR3 size: 13 residues. The germline gives CDR1 SEHNR, CDR2 FQNEAQ (reference sequence). This chain's CDR3 is CASSFPLGDEQFF. CDR3 in DNA: TGTGCCAGCAGCTTCCCCCTGGGCGATGAGCAGTTCTTC. The full variable domain, its missing parts supplied by reference TRBV7-9 and TRBJ2-1, is DTGVSQNPRHKITKRGQNVTFRCDPISEHNRLYWYRQTLGQGPEFLTYFQNEAQLEKSRLLSDRFSAERPKGSFSTLEIQRTEQGDSAMYLCASSFPLGDEQFFGPGTRLTVL.

A remark on this clone: The same CDR3 arises from other DNA sequences in this sample as well. This sequence joins TRBV6-5 and TRBJ1-2; 10 nucleotides agree with TRBD1. The CDR3 covers 13 residues. The V and J ends lost 3 bases and 6 bases, in that order; junction bases with no gene match: 1. CDR1 and CDR2 (germline): MNHEY, SVGAGI. The CDR3: CASSYGQGDGYTF. Here the CDR3 DNA reads TGTGCCAGCAGTTATGGACAGGGGGATGGCTACACCTTC.

V usage is TRBV27 and J usage is TRBJ2-7, with 10 bases aligning to TRBD2. CDR1 and CDR2 (germline): MNHEY, SMNVEV (reference sequence). CDR3 length: 14 amino acids. Trimming cost V 9 bases and J 9 bases; bases outside gene matches: 14. The CDR3 sequence: CASMPAGGPLVQYF. CDR3 DNA sequence: TGTGCCAGTATGCCAGCGGGAGGGCCCTTGGTGCAGTACTTC.

In the case of this clone: Additional DNA sequences in this sample encode the identical CDR3. The V call is TRBV27, the J call TRBJ2-1; the match to TRBD2 covers 12 bases. The CDR3 contains 16 residues. Germline-derived CDR1 and CDR2 are MNHEY and SMNVEV (reference sequence). Trimming at V came to 5 bases and at J to 2 bases, leaving 4 bases not matched to a gene. In DNA form, the CDR3 reads TGTGCCAGCAGTCAACTAGCGGGGGGTACCTACAATGAGCAGTTCTTC. It specifies CASSQLAGGTYNEQFF.